Described below is a single T cell receptor (beta chain) sequence and its context. Its antigen remains undetermined. Per-nucleotide qualities are absent, and no much larger clonotype sits a single base away. The sample is drawn from a study of CD8 T cells in Susac syndrome (dated by TCRdb to between 2017 and 2020). With respect to the entire study: Repertoire sequencing was used to test whether CD8+ T cell activation and differentiation in Susac syndrome was antigen driven.

Peripheral blood CD8+ and CD4+ T cells from healthy donors, Susac syndrome patients and multiple sclerosis patients were profiled by high-throughput TCR beta sequencing. The multiple sclerosis controls were treatment-naive patients whose relapsing-remitting disease, either stable or active, fulfilled the revised McDonald criteria. Bulk CD8+ and CD4+ T cells were purified by magnetic negative isolation, whereas CD8+ TEMRA cells were enriched by FACS. Blood was collected in EDTA tubes and processed within 24 hours, with PBMCs isolated through density gradient centrifugation. PBMCs intended for TCR sequencing were frozen in liquid nitrogen and were later thawed in a 37 degrees C water bath. The sorted or isolated CD4+, CD8+ and CD8+ TEMRA cells reached a purity of at least 90%. RNA was extracted using the RNeasy kit, and about 0.45 to 1 ug of the RNA was reverse transcribed with random hexamers. TCR beta CDR3 regions were amplified with the immunoSEQ multiplex PCR assay covering 54 Vbeta and 13 Jbeta segments. To correct PCR amplification bias, a synthetic template baseline was used for both primer optimization and computational correction. The study's own analysis went as follows. Reads were annotated to V, D and J genes per IMGT and analyzed with immunoSEQ Analyzer, keeping only productive sequences. Clonality was computed as one minus Shannon entropy normalized by log2 of the number of productive unique sequences. For each patient and control, public and private clones were evaluated among the 100 most prevalent clones. Clones were defined as Susac-specific if absent from the healthy and MS cohorts, from roughly 1,100 published viral clones and from other ImmuneACCESS disease sequences. TCRdb took the public reads, trimmed them with fastp at Q25, ran MiXCR for clone calling and kept in-frame beta chains. Rows are combined by CDR3 protein, so each entry shows the most common genes and DNA. These V and J calls are TCRdb output, not the study's own analysis. Present in this sample are about 210,000 distinct CDR3 sequences, around 96% of which were seen just once. The ten largest clonotypes hold 0.095% of the sample.

Points the paper makes about the study in general: The study acknowledged that relatively few individuals were included in the TCR sequencing and HLA analysis.

The CDR3 runs 8 amino acids, cysteine and phenylalanine included. Only the CDR3 DNA stays, 24 bases, in frame from base 1. Cut back by 2 bases and 14 bases, the V and J ends lie 6 bases apart. From a lookup of the germline V gene (reference sequence), CDR1 and CDR2 are DFQATT and SNEGSKA. The TCR comes from a human donor with multiple sclerosis. The sample was CD4+ T cells from PBMCs. Recombination linked TRBV20-1 to TRBJ1-2; confidence is insufficient to name the D gene. This receptor carries the CDR3 CSARRGTF. The sequence in DNA is TGCAGTGCTAGACGGGGTACCTTC.